This T cell receptor (beta chain) was identified in a study of blood T cell repertoires in COVID-19. Overall study: PBMCs, B-cell-depleted T cells, or T cells were the source of the cDNA or gDNA that made up the material.

Produced via immunoSEQ multiplex PCR; TCRdb's table is partial and in-frame only. Of roughly 29,000 clones listed, approximately 75% are singletons. The ends lost 6 bases at V and 3 bases at J; junction bases unmatched: 4. The CDR3 contains 12 residues. CDR1 and CDR2 (germline): SQVTM, ANQGSEA. This clone has just one count. The material sequenced was peripheral blood. The J gene is TRBJ1-1, the V gene TRBV29-1; TRBD1 matches at 7 bases. This clonotype was sampled from a boy aged 2 to 9 with active or convalescent COVID-19. The CDR3 loop reads CSVGQADTEAFF. The CDR3, as DNA: TGCAGCGTCGGACAGGCAGACACTGAAGCTTTCTTT.